This T cell receptor beta chain is drawn from a study of tumor-infiltrating lymphocytes in primary liver carcinoma. Synthesis of TCR beta cDNA was carried out from around 540 ng total RNA with a constant-region primer. It was through three nested multiplex PCR rounds of slightly modified ARM-PCR that TCR beta libraries arose. The first two PCR rounds used TRBV1-TRBV30 forward primers with a C-beta reverse primer, about 10 cycles each. Each CDR3 protein gets one entry after TCRdb re-called the multiplex PCR reads with MiXCR. Among about 44,000 distinct CDR3 sequences listed, over 65% were seen once. The study co-extracted DNA and RNA from about 21-30 mg of unsorted bulk tissue. Treatment of the patients' primary liver carcinoma consisted of surgical resection. Study-level results: Tumor samples exhibited a significantly greater top-250-clone fraction than blood samples (p = 0.039). Less overlap was seen in tumor-adjacent and tumor-blood pairs than in tumor region pairs.

With respect to this clonotype: The antigen is undetermined. Given the absence of the conserved phenylalanine or tryptophan at the CDR3 end, a read error is likely.

CDR1 SQVTM and CDR2 ANQGSEA come from the germline V gene. There are 14 residues in the CDR3. Trimming cost V 7 bases and J 2 bases, with 15 bases left between them. The sequence was obtained from a man aged 35-49 years with primary liver carcinoma and hepatitis B virus infection. V usage is TRBV29-1 and J usage is TRBJ2-1; D is perhaps TRBD2 (5 bases). The sequenced material came from liver tumor tissue from sampling region 3. As to subset: tumor region T3, left-lateral pole. Here the CDR3 reads CSATVGVAYNEQFL. The CDR3 region has the DNA TGCAGCGCTACGGTGGGAGTGGCCTACAATGAGCAGTTCTTA.